Listed below are T cell receptor beta chains from one sample, sequenced in a study of cytomegalovirus exposure and HLA in healthy donors. Measured with immunoSEQ multiplex PCR; TCRdb has only the in-frame clones, and not every one. The table includes over 150,000 clones, roughly 80% detected once. The sample consisted of PBMCs. These receptors were obtained from a woman between 45 and 65 years old in good health and CMV-seronegative. Both conserved end residues are part of each CDR3. The D gene is left open where the match is weak. Clone sizes are given selectively: once, few, many, or a class where the clone is expanded.

j_call,d_call,v_call,clone_size,cdr3_nt,cdr3_aa
TRBJ1-1,.,TRBV12-5,few,TGTGCTAGTGGTTTCTTGGGCAGATTTGAAGCTTTCTTT,CASGFLGRFEAFF
TRBJ2-3,.,TRBV2,.,TGTGCCAGCTCGGAGCAATCAACAGATACGCAGTATTTT,CASSEQSTDTQYF
TRBJ1-1,TRBD1,TRBV30,.,TGTGCCTGGTGGGACAGGGGGCCGGAAGCTTTCTTT,CAWWDRGPEAFF
TRBJ2-3,TRBD1,TRBV9,.,TGTGCCAGCAGCGCTCTCCGGGACAGGGTGAGCACAGATACGCAGTATTTT,CASSALRDRVSTDTQYF
TRBJ2-1,.,TRBV7-2,once,TGTGCCAGCAGCTTAGCGCCGGGTAACGAGCAGTTCTTC,CASSLAPGNEQFF
TRBJ2-1,TRBD2,TRBV7-2,.,TGTGCCAGCAGCTCTAAATATGGACTAGCTGGCCAGCAGTTCTTC,CASSSKYGLAGQQFF
TRBJ2-7,TRBD2,TRBV5-6,.,TGTGCCAGCAGCTTGGGACTAGCGGGAGTAGTCGACGAGCAGTACTTC,CASSLGLAGVVDEQYF
TRBJ2-3,TRBD1,TRBV29-1,.,TGCAGCGGCCGAGGGGGCGCCTCAGGTACAGATACGCAGTATTTT,CSGRGGASGTDTQYF
TRBJ1-3,.,TRBV28,.,TGTGCCAGCACACGGGGTTGGTCTGGAAACACCATATATTTT,CASTRGWSGNTIYF
TRBJ2-5,TRBD2,TRBV5-4,.,TGTGCCAGCAGCCCAGGCGGGGGGTTAGGGGAGACCCAGTACTTC,CASSPGGGLGETQYF
TRBJ1-3,.,TRBV6-1,.,TGTGCCAGCAGTGAAGACAGGGCTGGAAACACCATATATTTT,CASSEDRAGNTIYF
TRBJ2-7,.,TRBV29-1,.,TGCAGCGTTGAACACACGGGCTACGAGCAGTACTTC,CSVEHTGYEQYF
TRBJ2-7,TRBD1,TRBV18,.,TGTGCCAGCTCCATGGACAGGTCCTACGAGCAGTACTTC,CASSMDRSYEQYF
TRBJ1-1,.,TRBV18,.,TGTGCCAGCTCACCGACGCAGGGCCTTATGAACACTGAAGCTTTCTTT,CASSPTQGLMNTEAFF
TRBJ2-7,.,TRBV7-2,.,TGTGCCAGCAGCTTAGGCCCGGCTGGGGGGGCCTTCTACGAGCAGTACTTC,CASSLGPAGGAFYEQYF
TRBJ2-3,TRBD2,TRBV19,.,TGTGCCAGCAAGCTAGCGGGAGGATCAGATACGCAGTATTTT,CASKLAGGSDTQYF
TRBJ2-2,TRBD1,TRBV9,.,TGTGCCAGCAGCCTACCGGGACAGGGGTCCACCGGGGAGCTGTTTTTT,CASSLPGQGSTGELFF
TRBJ2-7,.,TRBV5-4,.,TGTGCCAGCAGCCCCTTGGGGGGACCCAACGAGCAGTACTTC,CASSPLGGPNEQYF
TRBJ2-7,TRBD2,TRBV4-1,few,TGCGCCAGCAGCCAAGATTCCCACCGACTAGCGGATTCCTACGAGCAGTACTTC,CASSQDSHRLADSYEQYF
TRBJ2-3,TRBD2,TRBV5-1,once,TGCGCCAGCTCTCAAGACTCCTCTAGCGGGGGAACAGATACGCAGTATTTT,CASSQDSSSGGTDTQYF
TRBJ1-4,.,TRBV7-9,.,TGTGCCAGCAGCCCCCCCAGTAATGAAAAACTGTTTTTT,CASSPPSNEKLFF
TRBJ1-3,TRBD1,TRBV5-8,.,TGTGCCAGCAGACCCCGGGACAGGGGTTCTGGAAACACCATATATTTT,CASRPRDRGSGNTIYF
TRBJ1-6,TRBD1,TRBV5-4,.,TGTGCCAGCAGCTCGGACAGGGGAAATTCACCCCTCCACTTT,CASSSDRGNSPLHF
TRBJ1-4,TRBD1,TRBV25-1,.,TGTGCCAGCAGTGAATATCGACAGGGAGTTGAAAAACTGTTTTTT,CASSEYRQGVEKLFF
TRBJ1-1,TRBD1,TRBV29-1,.,TGCAGCGCCCTCAGGGGGCCCGGTGAAGCTTTCTTT,CSALRGPGEAFF
TRBJ2-7,.,TRBV7-9,.,TGTGCCAGCAGCCTTTTCAACGGGGGCTCCTACGAGCAGTACTTC,CASSLFNGGSYEQYF
TRBJ2-1,TRBD2,TRBV5-6,.,TGTGCCAGCAGCTTTTTTGGGGAGGGCGAATACAATGAGCAGTTCTTC,CASSFFGEGEYNEQFF
TRBJ1-1,.,TRBV14,.,TGTGCCAGCAGCCAAGTCGAGTTCATGAACACTGAAGCTTTCTTT,CASSQVEFMNTEAFF
TRBJ1-1,.,TRBV6-6,.,TGTGCCAGCTGGGGGGGGTTGAGGTACACTGAAGCTTTCTTT,CASWGGLRYTEAFF
TRBJ2-1,.,TRBV10-3,.,TGTGCCATCAGTGAGTCGATAGGACAAAACAATGAGCAGTTCTTC,CAISESIGQNNEQFF
TRBJ2-2,.,TRBV6-5,.,TGTGCCAGCAGTTACGAGTCTAGCGCGGGCACCGGGGAGCTGTTTTTT,CASSYESSAGTGELFF
TRBJ1-1,.,TRBV28,.,TGTGCCAGCATGGTAGTTCGGGAAGCTTTCTTT,CASMVVREAFF
TRBJ2-7,TRBD1,TRBV5-5,.,TGTGCCAGCAGCCCCCCCCCTTGGACAGGCGGTTCCTACGAGCAGTACTTC,CASSPPPWTGGSYEQYF
TRBJ2-3,TRBD2,TRBV9,.,TGTGCCAGCAGCGTACGTATACTAGCGGGAGAAGGAACGCAGTATTTT,CASSVRILAGEGTQYF
TRBJ2-3,.,TRBV7-2,.,TGTGCCAGCAGCTCCCACCGACTGGGTACAGATACGCAGTATTTT,CASSSHRLGTDTQYF
TRBJ1-5,.,TRBV27,.,TGTGCCAGCAGCTATACAGGGTCTCAGCCCCAGCATTTT,CASSYTGSQPQHF
TRBJ1-4,.,TRBV19,.,TGTGCCAGTAGATCGATACAGGTGAACTCGGGAAAACTGTTTTTT,CASRSIQVNSGKLFF
TRBJ1-3,TRBD1,TRBV6-5,.,TGTGCCAGCAGTCGACAGGGAACCTCTGGAAACACCATATATTTT,CASSRQGTSGNTIYF
TRBJ2-5,TRBD2,TRBV5-6,few,TGTGCCAGCAGCTTCGGACTAGTGGTGGAGACCCAGTACTTC,CASSFGLVVETQYF
TRBJ1-3,TRBD1,TRBV2,once,TGTGCCAGCAGCCGGACAGGGGGCACGGGAAACACCATATATTTT,CASSRTGGTGNTIYF
TRBJ1-4,.,TRBV7-9,.,TGTGCCAGCAGCTTAGTAGCCGGCGCAGGGGCTAATGAAAAACTGTTTTTT,CASSLVAGAGANEKLFF
TRBJ2-7,.,TRBV10-3,.,TGTGCCGTCAGTGAGTCGGGCAGGGAATACGAGCAGTACTTC,CAVSESGREYEQYF
TRBJ2-5,.,TRBV15,.,TGTGCCACCAGCAGGTTGGGCAGGGAAGGGACCCAGTACTTC,CATSRLGREGTQYF
TRBJ2-1,.,TRBV7-9,.,TGTGCCAGCCAGACGCAGGGATACCCCAATGAGCAGTTCTTC,CASQTQGYPNEQFF
TRBJ2-5,TRBD1,TRBV7-2,.,TGTGCCAGCAGTGGGACAGCGACGCAAGAGACCCAGTACTTC,CASSGTATQETQYF
TRBJ2-1,.,TRBV6-5,.,TGTGCCAGCAGTTACCGCACTACGAATGAGCAGTTCTTC,CASSYRTTNEQFF
TRBJ2-7,.,TRBV19,.,TGTGCCAGTAGTATCGACCTATCGGGCCTCGGGACCTACGAGCAGTACTTC,CASSIDLSGLGTYEQYF